Below, 3 T cell receptor beta chains from the same sample are listed, as sequenced in a study of shared clonotypes between healthy human individuals. The data were produced by immunoSEQ multiplex PCR, yet TCRdb's version contains in-frame clones alone and is incomplete. The repertoire includes 2 million to 2.5 million clones, approximately 96% of them detected once, and less than 0.15% sits in the top ten. Sequencing was done on a sample of naive CD4+ T cells sorted from blood. Subset of the sample: CD45RA+ positively selected. The receptors come from a man between 18 and 29 years old in good health.

The chain links TRBV10-2 to TRBJ2-7, with D perhaps matching TRBD1 (6 bases). CDR1 and CDR2 from the germline V gene are WSHSY and SAAADI. The CDR3 extends over 14 amino acids. The V end was cut by 6 bases, the J end by 4 bases, with 16 bases between. CDR3 amino acids: CASSVRGQWYEQYF. CDR3 in DNA: TGCGCCAGCAGCGTCCGTGGACAGTGGTACGAGCAGTACTTC.

The chain combines TRBV30 with TRBJ2-3; the match to TRBD2 covers 7 bases. With 2 bases clipped from V and 1 base from J, the junction kept 15 bases outside the gene matches. Germline V gene sequence: CDR1 GTSNPN, CDR2 SVGIG (reference sequence). The CDR3 contains 18 residues. CDR3 sequence reads: CAWSSGIFSEWGTDTQYF. In DNA form, the CDR3 reads TGTGCCTGGAGTAGCGGGATCTTCTCAGAATGGGGCACAGATACGCAGTATTTT.

J is TRBJ2-4 and V is TRBV19; D not certain. Trimming stripped 2 bases from V and 9 bases from J, with 14 bases between. CDR1 and CDR2 (germline): LNHDA, SQIVND (reference sequence). CDR3 size: 14 residues. CDR3 DNA sequence: TGTGCCAGTAGTATACCGGGTCCGAGAAGCATTCAGTACTTC. This sequence encodes CASSIPGPRSIQYF.